The entry that follows covers one T cell receptor beta chain sequence. Its antigen is unknown. V lost 3 bases, J lost 2 bases, and 13 bases stayed unmatched. This CDR3 spans 18 amino acids. CDR1 SEHNR and CDR2 FQNEAQ come from the germline V gene (reference sequence). Data came from immunoSEQ multiplex PCR; TCRdb stores just in-frame clones and leaves some out. The data contain roughly 50,000 clones, 75% to 95% of them singletons. This record belongs to a study of cytomegalovirus exposure and HLA in healthy donors. Points from the study as a whole: Subsequent analysis showed first-cohort TCR clusters tending to co-occur in roughly 130 validation repertoires. The classifier reportedly diagnosed cytomegalovirus status with high sensitivity and specificity.

The chain is built from TRBV7-9 and TRBJ2-5; 9 nucleotides line up with TRBD2. The origin of this receptor is a young man in good health and CMV-seronegative. Sample: PBMCs. CDR3 sequence reads: CASSFARSAGGRQETQYF. For the CDR3, the DNA is TGTGCCAGCAGCTTTGCGCGCTCGGCGGGAGGGCGGCAAGAGACCCAGTACTTC.